A selection of T cell receptor beta chains follows, all from one sample in a study of identifying expanded T cells in peripheral blood. Only in-frame clones appear in the TCRdb table, and some are missing; sequencing was by immunoSEQ multiplex PCR. This sample has fewer than 85,000 clones, with 84% found just once. Specimen: blood. Receptors were obtained from a person aged 18 to 75 in good health. The CDR3 runs from the conserved cysteine through the conserved F or W. D genes are given only for firm matches. Clone size is not always given. Where it is, it says once, few, many or a class for expanded clones.

-,TRBJ1-2,TRBV15,-,TGTGCCACCAGCAGAGCCGACGGGGGCTATGGCTACACCTTC,CATSRADGGYGYTF
TRBD2,TRBJ2-7,TRBV11-2,-,TGTGCCAGCAGCTTAGATCACCGGGAGGGCCTCGAGCAGTACTTC,CASSLDHREGLEQYF
TRBD2,TRBJ2-3,TRBV13,-,TGTGCCAGCAGCTGGGGACTAGCGGGAGTTGTTACGCAGTATTTT,CASSWGLAGVVTQYF
TRBD2,TRBJ2-7,TRBV7-2,-,TGTGCCAGCAGCTTCTCCGGGACTAGCGGGAGAGATATCTACGAAGGGCAGTACTTC,CASSFSGTSGRDIYEGQYF
-,TRBJ2-5,TRBV28,-,TGTGCCAGCAGTTTATTGGAGACCCAGTACTTC,CASSLLETQYF
-,TRBJ1-1,TRBV2,-,TGTGCCAGCAGTGGGGTACAGGCCACTCCTTCAATGAACACTGAAGCTTTCTTT,CASSGVQATPSMNTEAFF
TRBD1,TRBJ1-1,TRBV18,-,TGTGCCAGCTCCCCTACGGGACAGGCTGGGAACACTGAAGCTTTCTTT,CASSPTGQAGNTEAFF
TRBD2,TRBJ2-3,TRBV4-1,-,TGCGCCAGCAGCCAACCCTACTCGATCGCCGCGGGGGACACAGATACGCAGTATTTT,CASSQPYSIAAGDTDTQYF
-,TRBJ1-5,TRBV28,-,TGTGCCAGCAGTCCACCCGAGGGAGGGTATAGCAATCAGCCCCAGCATTTT,CASSPPEGGYSNQPQHF
TRBD1,TRBJ2-1,TRBV2,-,TGTGCCAGCAGTGTTACGGGACAGGGTTACAATGAGCAGTTCTTC,CASSVTGQGYNEQFF
-,TRBJ2-1,TRBV28,-,TGTGCCAGCACAGGGGGGGGCTCCTACAATGAGCAGTTCTTC,CASTGGGSYNEQFF
-,TRBJ1-4,TRBV27,few,TGTGCCAGCAGTCGGCGAGAAAATGAAAAACTGTTTTTT,CASSRRENEKLFF
TRBD2,TRBJ2-1,TRBV11-3,-,TGTGCCAGCAGCCTTGTAGCGGGAGCAGACAATGAGCAGTTCTTC,CASSLVAGADNEQFF
-,TRBJ1-1,TRBV18,-,TGTGCCAGCTCACCACAAGCGGTGAACACTGAAGCTTTCTTT,CASSPQAVNTEAFF
TRBD1,TRBJ2-7,TRBV19,few,TGTGCCAGTACCATGGGACAGGGTACCTACGAGCAGTACTTC,CASTMGQGTYEQYF
TRBD2,TRBJ2-1,TRBV28,-,TGTGCCAGCAGGGAGACTAGCGGGAATCTGGGGAATGAGCAGTTCTTC,CASRETSGNLGNEQFF
TRBD2,TRBJ2-2,TRBV5-1,-,TGCGCCAGCAGTATTGGATTTACTAGCGCTTCGAACACCGGGGAGCTGTTTTTT,CASSIGFTSASNTGELFF
-,TRBJ2-5,TRBV7-8,few,TGTGCCAGCAGCTTAGCCAGGCTGACTAGGCCGGAGAAAGAGACCCAGTACTTC,CASSLARLTRPEKETQYF
-,TRBJ1-1,TRBV14,-,TGTGCCAGCAGCCAACAGGGGCCCACTGAAGCTTTCTTT,CASSQQGPTEAFF
-,TRBJ2-1,TRBV4-3,-,TGCGCCAGCAGCCAAGAGGATGGGAATGAGCAGTTCTTC,CASSQEDGNEQFF
-,TRBJ2-7,TRBV5-1,-,TGCGCCAGCAGCTTGGGGGGGATAAGCCTCGAGCAGTACTTC,CASSLGGISLEQYF
TRBD2,TRBJ2-1,TRBV7-6,-,TGTGCCAGCAGCCCGCGGACTAGCGGAGACAATGAGCAGTTCTTC,CASSPRTSGDNEQFF
TRBD1,TRBJ2-3,TRBV18,-,TGTGCCAGCTCGCGGACCGACACGACAGGGGCGATGGGAACAGATACGCAGTATTTT,CASSRTDTTGAMGTDTQYF
TRBD1,TRBJ2-7,TRBV4-2,-,TGTGCCAGCAGCCAAGGCCTCCAGGGGGCAGGCTACGAGCAGTACTTC,CASSQGLQGAGYEQYF
TRBD2,TRBJ2-5,TRBV2,-,TGTGCCAGCAGTGGGCTAGCGGGAGCGGAAGAGACCCAGTACTTC,CASSGLAGAEETQYF
-,TRBJ2-2,TRBV28,few,TGTGCCAGCAGCTTAACTAGTTTTGGGGCCACCGGGGAGCTGTTTTTT,CASSLTSFGATGELFF
-,TRBJ2-1,TRBV27,-,TGTGCCAGCAGAAAAGGGGGGGACTGGACAAATGAGCAGTTCTTC,CASRKGGDWTNEQFF
-,TRBJ1-5,TRBV27,-,TGTGCCAGCAGTTTTTGGGGGACGGATCAGCCCCAGCATTTT,CASSFWGTDQPQHF
-,TRBJ2-1,TRBV6-1,-,TGTGCCAGCAGTGCCCGGGACACCAATTCCCCAAACAATGAGCAGTTCTTC,CASSARDTNSPNNEQFF
-,TRBJ2-6,TRBV15,-,TGTGCCACCAGCAGAGATGGAATTCGGACAGTCAGCTCTGGGGCCAACGTCCTGACTTTC,CATSRDGIRTVSSGANVLTF
-,TRBJ1-1,TRBV7-2,-,TGTGCCAGCAGCTCTCTACAGGGGAACACTGAAGCTTTCTTT,CASSSLQGNTEAFF
TRBD1,TRBJ2-7,TRBV28,-,TGTGCCAGCGGACAGGGAACTACCTACGAGCAGTACTTC,CASGQGTTYEQYF
-,TRBJ2-2,TRBV7-8,-,TGTGCCAGCAGCTTAGTATGGAGTAGGGCCGGGGTGACCGGGGAGCTGTTTTTT,CASSLVWSRAGVTGELFF
-,TRBJ2-1,TRBV7-2,-,TGTGCCAGCAGCGAACCGCAGTTACAGTTCTTC,CASSEPQLQFF
TRBD2,TRBJ2-1,TRBV6-5,-,TGTGCCAGCAGACCTAGACTAGCGGGAGTGGGTGAGCAGTTCTTC,CASRPRLAGVGEQFF
-,TRBJ2-5,TRBV11-2,-,TGTGCCAGCAGTCCCCACCCCCAAGAGACCCAGTACTTC,CASSPHPQETQYF
TRBD1,TRBJ2-6,TRBV28,-,TGTGCCAGCAGTTCCCGGACAGGGAGTAGGTCTGGGGCCAACGTCCTGACTTTC,CASSSRTGSRSGANVLTF
-,TRBJ2-1,TRBV18,-,TGTGCCAGCTCGCCCCTTACAGGGCTTACCTCCTACAATGAGCAGTTCTTC,CASSPLTGLTSYNEQFF
TRBD2,TRBJ2-7,TRBV2,-,TGTGCCAGCAGTGAAGCTCGACTAGCGGGACTCATTTACGAGCAGTACTTC,CASSEARLAGLIYEQYF
-,TRBJ2-7,TRBV7-3,-,TGTGCCAGCAGCTTAAGCGGGCAGGGTTACGAGCAGTACTTC,CASSLSGQGYEQYF
-,TRBJ2-1,TRBV6-5,-,TGTGCCAGCAGTTACACGCGGACGAACAATGAGCAGTTCTTC,CASSYTRTNNEQFF
-,TRBJ2-1,TRBV5-5,-,TGTGCCAGCAGCTTGGATGTTATAGGGAAAAATTATGAGCAGTTCTTC,CASSLDVIGKNYEQFF
-,TRBJ2-7,TRBV6-5,-,TGTGCCAGCAGCTCGCTCCGGGACAAGCAGTACTTC,CASSSLRDKQYF
TRBD1,TRBJ1-1,TRBV6-5,-,TGTGCCAGCAGTTACTTGGACAGGGAGAACACTGAAGCTTTCTTT,CASSYLDRENTEAFF
TRBD1,TRBJ2-7,TRBV28,-,TGTGCCAGCAGTTTCCCTAGGACAGGGAGGTCCTACGAGCAGTACTTC,CASSFPRTGRSYEQYF